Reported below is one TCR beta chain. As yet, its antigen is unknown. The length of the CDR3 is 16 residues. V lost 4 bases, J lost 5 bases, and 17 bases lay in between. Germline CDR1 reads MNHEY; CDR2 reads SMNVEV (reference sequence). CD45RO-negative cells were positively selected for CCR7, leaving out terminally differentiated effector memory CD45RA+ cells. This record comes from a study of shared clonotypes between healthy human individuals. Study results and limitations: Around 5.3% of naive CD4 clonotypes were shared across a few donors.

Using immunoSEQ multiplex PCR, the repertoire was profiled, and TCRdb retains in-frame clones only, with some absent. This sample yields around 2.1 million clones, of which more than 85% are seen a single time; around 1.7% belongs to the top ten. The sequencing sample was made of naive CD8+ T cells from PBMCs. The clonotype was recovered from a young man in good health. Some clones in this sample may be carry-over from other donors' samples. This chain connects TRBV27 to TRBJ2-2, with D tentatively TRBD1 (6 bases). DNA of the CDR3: TGTGCCAGCAGTTATGAGCGGCCAGGGGCAACCGGGGAGCTGTTTTTT. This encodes CASSYERPGATGELFF.